These 13 T cell receptor beta chains share one sample of origin, sequenced in a study of CXCR3-negative and CXCR3-positive naive CD8 T cells. TRB cDNA was prepared as libraries by UMI-labeled 5' RACE. TCRdb re-called the 5' RACE reads, yielding one record per CDR3 amino acid sequence without DNA. The sample table includes 130,000 or so distinct CDR3 sequences. The material sequenced was naive CXCR3- CD8+ T cells from blood. Subset noted: CD45RO-CCR7+CD27+CD95- naive CD8+ T cells lacking CXCR3 (TNR3-). These TCRs come from a human donor in good health. Some clones in this sample may be carry-over from other donors' samples.

The genes are TRBV6-6 and TRBJ2-7. CDR1 MNHNY and CDR2 SVGAGI come from the germline V gene (reference sequence). CDR3 length: 12 residues. The CDR3 is CASSEPRYEQYF.

The chain carries TRBV20-1 and TRBJ1-2; TCRdb's assignment of TRBD1 cannot be checked, as there is no DNA. In germline, CDR1 is DFQATT, CDR2 SNEGSKA (reference sequence). There are 13 residues in the CDR3. CDR3: CSVLDRVGYGYTF.

The V and J genes are TRBV27 and TRBJ1-2; there is no DNA to check the TCRdb D call of TRBD1. CDR3 length: 15 residues. Germline values: CDR1 MNHEY, CDR2 SMNVEV (reference sequence). CDR3 sequence: CASSFDRGLVYGYTF.

The V gene is TRBV29-1, the J gene TRBJ2-1. CDR3 length: 13 residues. Germline V gene lookup returns CDR1 SQVTM and CDR2 ANQGSEA. CDR3: CSVEDQQGPEQFF.

V is TRBV14 and J is TRBJ2-7. Looked up from germline, CDR1 is SGHDN and CDR2 is FVKESK. This CDR3 contains 16 residues. CDR3 residues: CASSQSDAWRAYEQYF.

V gene TRBV29-1 combines with J gene TRBJ2-3; the TCRdb call, TRBD1, lacks DNA for checking. Germline loops: CDR1 SQVTM, CDR2 ANQGSEA. The CDR3 is 15 residues long. CDR3 region: CSVEDSQGWTDTQYF.

CDR3 protein: CASNHGPRSVAVSYEQYF. The rearrangement joins TRBV28 to TRBJ2-7; TCRdb picks TRBD1, but there is no DNA to check that call. The CDR3 has 18 amino acids. The germline V gene encodes CDR1 MDHEN and CDR2 SYDVKM.

This chain joins TRBV12-3 or TRBV12-4 and TRBJ2-7; the TCRdb call, TRBD2, lacks DNA for checking. The CDR3 consists of 14 residues. CDR3 sequence reads: CASSSPGSPREQYF.

The chain joins TRBV7-2 to TRBJ2-3; TCRdb designates TRBD1, a call that cannot be tested without DNA. CDR3 length: 16 amino acids. Germline CDR1 reads SGHTA; CDR2 reads FQGNSA. The CDR3 here is CASSSGARLAADTQYF.

V usage is TRBV29-1 and J usage is TRBJ2-1. The CDR3 covers 13 residues. Germline V gives CDR1 SQVTM, CDR2 ANQGSEA. This chain's CDR3 is CSVVRATYNEQFF.

The rearrangement joins TRBV29-1 to TRBJ1-1. The CDR3 contains 14 residues. In germline, CDR1 is SQVTM, CDR2 ANQGSEA. CDR3 sequence: CSVPRDLGNTEAFF.

The rearrangement links TRBV2 to TRBJ2-7. The CDR3 extends over 12 amino acids. Germline lookup yields CDR1 SNHLY and CDR2 FYNNEI. The CDR3 sequence: CASSGLAYEQYF. The full variable domain, in which reference TRBV2 and TRBJ2-7 provide the parts outside the CDR3, is EPEVTQTPSHQVTQMGQEVILRCVPISNHLYFYWYRQILGQKVEFLVSFYNNEISEKSEIFDDQFSVERPDGSNFTLKIRSTKLEDSAMYFCASSGLAYEQYFGPGTRLTVT.

This rearrangement joins TRBV20-1 to TRBJ2-1. The germline CDR1 and CDR2 sequences are DFQATT and SNEGSKA (reference sequence). CDR3 size: 12 residues. The CDR3 sequence: CSARDSVNEQFF.